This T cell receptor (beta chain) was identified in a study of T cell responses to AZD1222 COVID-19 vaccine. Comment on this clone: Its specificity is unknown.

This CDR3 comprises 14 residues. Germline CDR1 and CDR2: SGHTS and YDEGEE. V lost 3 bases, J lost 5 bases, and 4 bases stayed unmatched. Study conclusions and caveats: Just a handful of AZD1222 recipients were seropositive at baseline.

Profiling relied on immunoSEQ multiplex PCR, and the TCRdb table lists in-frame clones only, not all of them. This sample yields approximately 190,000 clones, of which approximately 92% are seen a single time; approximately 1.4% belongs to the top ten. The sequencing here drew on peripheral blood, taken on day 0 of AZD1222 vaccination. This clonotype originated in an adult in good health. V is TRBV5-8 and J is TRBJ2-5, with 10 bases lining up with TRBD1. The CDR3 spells CASSWDRGHETQYF. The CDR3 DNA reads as TGTGCCAGCAGCTGGGACAGGGGACATGAGACCCAGTACTTC. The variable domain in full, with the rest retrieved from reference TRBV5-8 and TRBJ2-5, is EAGVTQSPTHLIKTRGQQATLRCSPISGHTSVYWYQQALGLGLQFLLWYDEGEERNRGNFPPRFSGRQFPNYSSELNVNALELEDSALYLCASSWDRGHETQYFGPGTRLLVL.